Listed below are T cell receptor beta chains from one sample, sequenced in a study of blood T cell repertoires in COVID-19. Clones were read by immunoSEQ multiplex PCR, and TCRdb kept only the in-frame ones, dropping some. The repertoire has about 310,000 clones, about 89% of them found once; the top ten carry roughly a tenth. Sample: PBMCs or T cells enriched from blood (not recorded which). These receptors originate from a woman in her 40s who had recovered from COVID-19. CDR3s include the opening cysteine and the closing phenylalanine or tryptophan. The order of the fields is clone size, V gene, CDR3 length, J gene, D gene, CDR3 protein, CDR3 DNA. D genes are given only for firm matches. Only some rows state a clone size, as once, few, many or a class for expanded clones.

abundance: -
v_gene: TRBV11-2
len: 17
j_gene: TRBJ2-1
d_gene: TRBD2
CDR3aa: CASSLRTGGGPRNEQFF
CDR3nt: TGTGCCAGCAGCTTACGAACTGGGGGAGGGCCTCGGAATGAGCAGTTCTTC

abundance: -
v_gene: TRBV2
len: 13
j_gene: TRBJ2-7
d_gene: TRBD1
CDR3aa: CASSGGQVGEQYF
CDR3nt: TGTGCCAGCAGTGGGGGACAGGTCGGCGAGCAGTACTTC

abundance: -
v_gene: TRBV6-2/TRBV6-3
len: 17
j_gene: TRBJ2-7
d_gene: TRBD2
CDR3aa: CASSPRIAGVPFYEQYF
CDR3nt: TGTGCCAGCAGCCCCCGAATAGCGGGTGTTCCCTTCTACGAGCAGTACTTC

abundance: once
v_gene: TRBV4-1
len: 14
j_gene: TRBJ2-2
d_gene: -
CDR3aa: CASSQRQFTGELFF
CDR3nt: TGCGCCAGCAGCCAACGACAGTTCACCGGGGAGCTGTTTTTT

abundance: -
v_gene: TRBV6-5
len: 14
j_gene: TRBJ2-7
d_gene: TRBD1
CDR3aa: CASSPRDRAYEQYF
CDR3nt: TGTGCCAGCAGTCCCCGGGACAGGGCCTACGAGCAGTACTTC

abundance: -
v_gene: TRBV23-1
len: 16
j_gene: TRBJ2-1
d_gene: TRBD2
CDR3aa: CASSHLRGGPYNEQFF
CDR3nt: TGCGCCAGCAGCCACTTGCGGGGGGGCCCCTACAATGAGCAGTTCTTC

abundance: -
v_gene: TRBV11-2
len: 13
j_gene: TRBJ1-4
d_gene: -
CDR3aa: CASSSGDSEKLFF
CDR3nt: TGTGCCAGCAGTTCAGGCGATTCCGAAAAACTGTTTTTT

abundance: -
v_gene: TRBV19
len: 14
j_gene: TRBJ1-4
d_gene: -
CDR3aa: CASKRTPTNEKLFF
CDR3nt: TGTGCCAGTAAGCGAACCCCAACTAATGAAAAACTGTTTTTT

abundance: few
v_gene: TRBV15
len: 18
j_gene: TRBJ2-7
d_gene: TRBD1
CDR3aa: CATSWLGTVNGQKYEQYF
CDR3nt: TGTGCCACCAGCTGGCTAGGGACAGTTAACGGACAAAAGTACGAGCAGTACTTC

abundance: -
v_gene: TRBV5-1
len: 15
j_gene: TRBJ1-1
d_gene: -
CDR3aa: CASSSISTGNTEAFF
CDR3nt: TGCGCCAGCAGCTCCATAAGCACAGGGAACACTGAAGCTTTCTTT

abundance: -
v_gene: TRBV27
len: 14
j_gene: TRBJ1-1
d_gene: -
CDR3aa: CASSPTLGNTEAFF
CDR3nt: TGTGCCAGCAGTCCCACTCTGGGCAACACTGAAGCTTTCTTT

abundance: many
v_gene: TRBV7-2
len: 16
j_gene: TRBJ1-2
d_gene: -
CDR3aa: CASSPISPGEIYGYTF
CDR3nt: TGTGCCAGCAGCCCCATAAGCCCCGGGGAGATCTATGGCTACACCTTC

abundance: -
v_gene: TRBV5-5
len: 15
j_gene: TRBJ2-7
d_gene: TRBD1
CDR3aa: CASSSPSGQGREQYF
CDR3nt: TGTGCCAGCAGCTCCCCTTCCGGACAGGGTAGAGAGCAGTACTTC

abundance: -
v_gene: TRBV27
len: 13
j_gene: TRBJ2-2
d_gene: -
CDR3aa: CASIQGGTGELFF
CDR3nt: TGTGCCAGCATTCAGGGGGGCACCGGGGAGCTGTTTTTT

abundance: -
v_gene: TRBV5-1
len: 15
j_gene: TRBJ2-1
d_gene: -
CDR3aa: CASSLAGSSYNEQFF
CDR3nt: TGCGCCAGCAGCTTGGCGGGGTCCTCCTACAATGAGCAGTTCTTC

abundance: -
v_gene: TRBV30
len: 13
j_gene: TRBJ2-7
d_gene: -
CDR3aa: CAWSSGGNYEQYF
CDR3nt: TGTGCCTGGTCAAGTGGCGGCAACTACGAGCAGTACTTC

abundance: -
v_gene: TRBV5-4
len: 15
j_gene: TRBJ2-7
d_gene: TRBD1
CDR3aa: CASSAGQALSYEQYF
CDR3nt: TGTGCCAGCAGCGCGGGACAGGCCCTCTCCTACGAGCAGTACTTC

abundance: once
v_gene: TRBV28
len: 15
j_gene: TRBJ2-2
d_gene: TRBD1
CDR3aa: CASTQGQKRTGELFF
CDR3nt: TGTGCCAGCACCCAGGGACAGAAGAGGACCGGGGAGCTGTTTTTT

abundance: -
v_gene: TRBV30
len: 15
j_gene: TRBJ2-7
d_gene: -
CDR3aa: CAWSPMGGAFIEQYF
CDR3nt: TGTGCCTGGAGCCCCATGGGGGGGGCGTTTATCGAGCAGTACTTC

abundance: -
v_gene: TRBV18
len: 16
j_gene: TRBJ1-5
d_gene: TRBD1
CDR3aa: CASSPSNRGSGQPQHF
CDR3nt: TGTGCCAGCTCACCATCTAACAGGGGCTCGGGGCAGCCCCAGCATTTT

abundance: -
v_gene: TRBV24-1
len: 18
j_gene: TRBJ2-3
d_gene: TRBD2
CDR3aa: CATSDPGLADTSTDTQYF
CDR3nt: TGTGCCACCAGTGATCCGGGACTAGCGGATACTAGCACAGATACGCAGTATTTT

abundance: once
v_gene: TRBV27
len: 14
j_gene: TRBJ1-2
d_gene: TRBD1
CDR3aa: CASSSSRGMSGYTF
CDR3nt: TGTGCCAGCAGTTCATCCAGGGGGATGTCGGGCTACACCTTC

abundance: -
v_gene: TRBV7-8
len: 15
j_gene: TRBJ1-5
d_gene: TRBD1
CDR3aa: CASSRRRGSNQPQHF
CDR3nt: TGTGCCAGCAGCCGCCGCAGGGGGAGCAATCAGCCCCAGCATTTT

abundance: -
v_gene: TRBV10-2
len: 15
j_gene: TRBJ2-7
d_gene: TRBD2
CDR3aa: CASRAGTSGRSEQYF
CDR3nt: TGCGCCAGCAGAGCCGGGACTAGCGGGAGGAGCGAGCAGTACTTC

abundance: -
v_gene: TRBV7-6
len: 15
j_gene: TRBJ2-5
d_gene: -
CDR3aa: CASSLAETLVETQYF
CDR3nt: TGTGCCAGCAGCTTAGCGGAGACTCTGGTGGAGACCCAGTACTTC

abundance: -
v_gene: TRBV4-1
len: 15
j_gene: TRBJ1-5
d_gene: -
CDR3aa: CASSQNLQGNQPQHF
CDR3nt: TGCGCCAGCAGCCAAAATTTACAGGGCAATCAGCCCCAGCATTTT

abundance: -
v_gene: TRBV29-1
len: 12
j_gene: TRBJ2-5
d_gene: -
CDR3aa: CSVDERQETQYF
CDR3nt: TGCAGCGTTGATGAACGGCAAGAGACCCAGTACTTC

abundance: -
v_gene: TRBV6-5
len: 14
j_gene: TRBJ1-1
d_gene: -
CDR3aa: CASSYSAGATEAFF
CDR3nt: TGTGCCAGCAGTTACTCTGCAGGGGCCACTGAAGCTTTCTTT

abundance: -
v_gene: TRBV7-9
len: 15
j_gene: TRBJ1-2
d_gene: TRBD1
CDR3aa: CASSGLFQGAGGYTF
CDR3nt: TGTGCCAGCAGCGGCCTCTTTCAGGGGGCTGGCGGCTACACCTTC

abundance: -
v_gene: TRBV7-2
len: 12
j_gene: TRBJ2-7
d_gene: -
CDR3aa: CASSLEPGEQYF
CDR3nt: TGTGCCAGCAGCTTAGAACCCGGCGAGCAGTACTTC

abundance: few
v_gene: TRBV2
len: 15
j_gene: TRBJ1-1
d_gene: TRBD1
CDR3aa: CASSVFRQGNTEAFF
CDR3nt: TGTGCCAGCAGTGTCTTCCGACAGGGGAACACTGAAGCTTTCTTT

abundance: -
v_gene: TRBV2
len: 12
j_gene: TRBJ2-5
d_gene: -
CDR3aa: CASKGDVETQYF
CDR3nt: TGTGCCAGCAAGGGGGATGTGGAGACCCAGTACTTC

abundance: -
v_gene: TRBV7-3
len: 16
j_gene: TRBJ2-1
d_gene: TRBD2
CDR3aa: CASSLGLVPNYNEQFF
CDR3nt: TGTGCCAGCAGCTTAGGACTAGTTCCCAACTACAATGAGCAGTTCTTC

abundance: -
v_gene: TRBV18
len: 17
j_gene: TRBJ2-7
d_gene: -
CDR3aa: CASSTTTVGRGPYEQYF
CDR3nt: TGTGCCAGCTCGACAACCACCGTAGGCAGGGGACCCTACGAGCAGTACTTC

abundance: -
v_gene: TRBV19
len: 13
j_gene: TRBJ2-7
d_gene: TRBD1
CDR3aa: CASTTQGAHEQYF
CDR3nt: TGTGCCAGTACAACACAGGGGGCCCACGAGCAGTACTTC

abundance: -
v_gene: TRBV7-2
len: 12
j_gene: TRBJ1-2
d_gene: -
CDR3aa: CASSRKRYGYTF
CDR3nt: TGTGCCAGCAGCCGTAAGCGCTATGGCTACACCTTC

abundance: -
v_gene: TRBV5-4
len: 15
j_gene: TRBJ2-7
d_gene: TRBD1
CDR3aa: CASSSRDRGRYEQYF
CDR3nt: TGTGCCAGCAGCTCTCGGGACAGGGGGCGGTACGAGCAGTACTTC

abundance: few
v_gene: TRBV29-1
len: 12
j_gene: TRBJ1-2
d_gene: -
CDR3aa: CSVGGGPDGYTF
CDR3nt: TGCAGCGTTGGCGGCGGCCCAGATGGCTACACCTTC

abundance: -
v_gene: TRBV15
len: 14
j_gene: TRBJ2-7
d_gene: TRBD1
CDR3aa: CATGGTGPHYEQYF
CDR3nt: TGTGCCACCGGAGGGACAGGCCCTCACTACGAGCAGTACTTC

abundance: few
v_gene: TRBV3-1/TRBV3-2
len: 15
j_gene: TRBJ2-7
d_gene: TRBD1
CDR3aa: CASSRGQGLYHEQYF
CDR3nt: TGTGCCAGCAGCCGAGGACAGGGGTTATATCACGAGCAGTACTTC

abundance: -
v_gene: TRBV5-4
len: 16
j_gene: TRBJ1-3
d_gene: TRBD1
CDR3aa: CASSKDRAVAGNTIYF
CDR3nt: TGTGCCAGCAGCAAGGACAGGGCCGTTGCCGGAAACACCATATATTTT

abundance: -
v_gene: TRBV28
len: 16
j_gene: TRBJ1-2
d_gene: -
CDR3aa: CASSPTGGQPSYGYTF
CDR3nt: TGTGCCAGCAGTCCCACCGGAGGGCAGCCCTCTTATGGCTACACCTTC

abundance: -
v_gene: TRBV5-8
len: 17
j_gene: TRBJ2-2
d_gene: TRBD2
CDR3aa: CASSPYSGGVGTGELFF
CDR3nt: TGTGCCAGCAGCCCCTATAGCGGGGGGGTCGGCACCGGGGAGCTGTTTTTT

abundance: -
v_gene: TRBV11-2
len: 15
j_gene: TRBJ1-6
d_gene: -
CDR3aa: CASSLTGPYNSPLHF
CDR3nt: TGTGCCAGCAGCTTAACAGGGCCCTATAATTCACCCCTCCACTTT

abundance: -
v_gene: TRBV7-9
len: 13
j_gene: TRBJ1-6
d_gene: -
CDR3aa: CASSASTVSPLHF
CDR3nt: TGTGCCAGCAGCGCCTCGACAGTTTCACCCCTCCACTTT

abundance: -
v_gene: TRBV24-1
len: 16
j_gene: TRBJ1-5
d_gene: -
CDR3aa: CATSDPSTAGGQPQHF
CDR3nt: TGTGCCACCAGTGATCCCTCGACGGCGGGGGGCCAGCCCCAGCATTTT

abundance: -
v_gene: TRBV7-7
len: 15
j_gene: TRBJ2-2
d_gene: -
CDR3aa: CASSQGSPNTGELFF
CDR3nt: TGTGCTAGCAGCCAGGGGTCCCCTAACACCGGGGAGCTGTTTTTT

abundance: -
v_gene: TRBV27
len: 15
j_gene: TRBJ1-6
d_gene: -
CDR3aa: CASSLAGLGNSPLHF
CDR3nt: TGTGCCAGCAGTTTAGCGGGGCTTGGGAATTCACCCCTCCACTTT

abundance: -
v_gene: TRBV13
len: 16
j_gene: TRBJ2-3
d_gene: -
CDR3aa: CASSPVNRAFTDTQYF
CDR3nt: TGTGCCAGCAGCCCCGTGAACAGGGCATTCACAGATACGCAGTATTTT

abundance: -
v_gene: TRBV7-2
len: 15
j_gene: TRBJ1-3
d_gene: -
CDR3aa: CASSPHVRSGNTIYF
CDR3nt: TGTGCCAGCAGTCCACATGTTCGCTCTGGAAACACCATATATTTT

abundance: -
v_gene: TRBV7-2
len: 15
j_gene: TRBJ1-5
d_gene: -
CDR3aa: CASSLRQGGNQPQHF
CDR3nt: TGTGCCAGCAGCTTACGGCAGGGTGGCAATCAGCCCCAGCATTTT

abundance: -
v_gene: TRBV7-2
len: 13
j_gene: TRBJ1-1
d_gene: -
CDR3aa: CASSFPHSTEAFF
CDR3nt: TGTGCCAGCAGCTTCCCTCACAGCACTGAAGCTTTCTTT

abundance: -
v_gene: TRBV7-8
len: 15
j_gene: TRBJ2-3
d_gene: -
CDR3aa: CASSLDSASTDTQYF
CDR3nt: TGTGCCAGCAGCTTGGATAGCGCCAGCACAGATACGCAGTATTTT

abundance: -
v_gene: TRBV27
len: 15
j_gene: TRBJ1-6
d_gene: -
CDR3aa: CASSPQGFYNSPLHF
CDR3nt: TGTGCCAGCAGTCCCCAGGGTTTCTATAATTCACCCCTCCACTTT

abundance: -
v_gene: TRBV12-3/TRBV12-4
len: 13
j_gene: TRBJ2-5
d_gene: -
CDR3aa: CASSSPGIETQYF
CDR3nt: TGTGCCAGCAGTTCTCCGGGAATCGAGACCCAGTACTTC

abundance: -
v_gene: TRBV18
len: 16
j_gene: TRBJ2-1
d_gene: -
CDR3aa: CASSLPDSSSYNEQFF
CDR3nt: TGTGCCAGCTCACTACCGGACAGTAGCTCCTACAATGAGCAGTTCTTC

abundance: -
v_gene: TRBV30
len: 17
j_gene: TRBJ1-5
d_gene: -
CDR3aa: CAWSVPRAGRGNQPQHF
CDR3nt: TGTGCCTGGAGTGTACCTCGGGCAGGGCGGGGGAATCAGCCCCAGCATTTT

abundance: -
v_gene: TRBV24-1
len: 13
j_gene: TRBJ1-2
d_gene: TRBD1
CDR3aa: CATRQGAFYGYTF
CDR3nt: TGTGCCACCCGCCAGGGGGCCTTCTATGGCTACACCTTC

abundance: -
v_gene: TRBV28
len: 11
j_gene: TRBJ2-3
d_gene: -
CDR3aa: CASSLTDTQYF
CDR3nt: TGTGCCAGCAGCCTCACAGATACGCAGTATTTT

abundance: -
v_gene: TRBV7-3
len: 14
j_gene: TRBJ2-1
d_gene: -
CDR3aa: CASSLGGLYNEQFF
CDR3nt: TGTGCCAGCAGCTTGGGGGGACTCTACAATGAGCAGTTCTTC